This T cell receptor (beta chain) appears in the sequencing data of a study of CD8+ T cells in alopecia areata. Looking at the study overall: At a dose of 5 to 10 mg twice daily, oral tofacitinib was given to treated patients. Study-level results: For lesional scalp, especially alopecia totalis/universalis, clonality was higher than in normal scalp. In blood and scalp, many expanded lesional clones persisted during tofacitinib.

Extracted RNA was reverse transcribed, and the resulting cDNA served as sequencing template. The table came from immunoSEQ multiplex PCR; TCRdb's copy has only in-frame clones and leaves some out. The table shows around 300,000 clones, with 60% occurring only once. The CDR3 is made up of 14 amino acids. Trimming cost V 0 bases and J 6 bases, with 11 bases left between them. From germline, CDR1 is MNHNY and CDR2 SVGAGI (reference sequence). Documented treatment: oral pan-JAK inhibitor, 5-10 mg twice daily. Note on this clone: Its specificity is not known.

Sequenced material: CD4+ T cells sorted from blood, taken around week 53, from a patient treated with tofacitinib. The receptor was isolated from a human donor with alopecia areata. V and J are TRBV6-6 and TRBJ1-2; D unclear. CDR3 protein: CASSYSHRADGYTF. In DNA form, the CDR3 reads TGTGCCAGCAGTTACTCTCACAGAGCCGATGGCTACACCTTC.